The rows below give T cell receptor beta chains drawn from one sample of a study of metastatic and nonmetastatic thyroid tumors. MiXCR re-clonotyped the PCR reads for TCRdb. The profile shows fewer than 35,000 clones, 18% of them singletons. Sequenced: blood. These receptor sequences come from a female donor with papillary thyroid cancer or a benign thyroid nodule (not recorded which). Some clones in this sample may be carry-over from other donors' samples. CDR3s include the opening cysteine and the closing phenylalanine or tryptophan. The order of the fields is J gene, clone size, D gene, V gene, CDR3 protein, CDR3 DNA. The D gene is left open where the match is weak. Rows give clone size only sometimes, using once, few, many, or a class for an expanded clone.

TRBJ1-5	many	TRBD1	TRBV2	CASRDRGYQPQHF	TGTGCCAGCAGGGACAGGGGATATCAGCCCCAGCATTTT
TRBJ2-7	many	-	TRBV10-3	CAISTGPYEQYF	TGTGCCATATCGACAGGCCCCTACGAGCAGTACTTC
TRBJ2-5	few	TRBD2	TRBV10-2	CASRSSGEETHYF	TGCGCCAGCAGATCTAGCGGGGAAGAGACCCATTACTTC
TRBJ2-1	many	-	TRBV9	CASSAPRGKPYNEQFF	TGTGCCAGCAGCGCCCCTAGGGGGAAACCCTACAATGAGCAGTTCTTC
TRBJ1-5	medium-sized	TRBD1	TRBV6-1	CASSSAPQGLGNQPQHF	TGTGCCAGCAGTTCCGCGCCACAGGGGCTGGGCAATCAGCCCCAGCATTTT
TRBJ1-2	-	-	TRBV7-9	CASSLSGSGDGYTF	TGTGCCAGCAGCTTATCGGGATCGGGGGATGGCTACACCTTC
TRBJ2-5	-	-	TRBV7-2	CASRRRAGAGETQYF	TGTGCCAGCAGACGCCGGGCGGGGGCTGGGGAGACACAGTACTTC
TRBJ2-1	many	-	TRBV27	CASIHRDLSSYNEQFF	TGTGCCAGCATCCACCGGGATCTGAGCTCCTACAATGAGCAGTTCTTC
TRBJ2-5	-	TRBD2	TRBV6-1	CAAQTSSQETQYF	TGTGCCGCCCAGACTAGCTCCCAAGAGACCCAGTACTTC
TRBJ2-3	many	-	TRBV6-2/TRBV6-3	CASSFADTQYF	TGTGCCAGCAGTTTTGCAGATACGCAGTATTTT
TRBJ1-2	-	-	TRBV5-1	CASSFVWRYYGYTF	TGCGCCAGCAGCTTCGTGTGGCGATACTATGGCTACACCTTC
TRBJ2-7	few	-	TRBV12-3/TRBV12-4	CASSPTCPSGEQYF	TGTGCCAGCAGCCCCACATGCCCCTCCGGAGAGCAGTACTTC
TRBJ2-6	many	TRBD1	TRBV30	CACTTGSSGANVLTF	TGTGCCTGCACGACAGGGTCCTCTGGGGCCAACGTCCTGACTTTC
TRBJ1-6	-	-	TRBV4-2	CASSQDEGTGNSPLHF	TGTGCCAGCAGCCAAGATGAGGGGACTGGTAATTCACCCCTCCACTTT
TRBJ2-2	many	TRBD2	TRBV7-2	CASSPLLAGGPRTGELFF	TGTGCCAGCAGCCCATTACTAGCGGGGGGGCCCAGAACCGGGGAGCTGTTTTTT
TRBJ1-2	few	-	TRBV12-3/TRBV12-4	CANSLGRHNYGYTF	TGTGCCAACAGTTTAGGGAGGCACAACTATGGCTACACCTTC
TRBJ1-3	many	-	TRBV9	CASSVESFSGNTIYF	TGTGCCAGCAGCGTAGAGAGCTTCTCTGGAAACACCATATATTTT
TRBJ2-2	few	TRBD2	TRBV28	CASSLSPAGRGASNTGELFF	TGTGCCAGCAGTTTATCACCAGCGGGGCGGGGGGCATCGAACACCGGGGAGCTGTTTTTT
TRBJ1-2	few	-	TRBV28	CASSYRRNRGLRYGYTF	TGTGCCAGCAGTTACCGCCGCAACCGGGGACTTCGCTATGGCTACACCTTC
TRBJ1-5	many	-	TRBV28	CASSLSELEVSNQPQHF	TGTGCCAGCAGTTTATCCGAATTAGAGGTTAGCAATCAGCCCCAGCATTTT
TRBJ1-5	many	-	TRBV28	CASSSAGVYQPQHF	TGTGCCAGCAGTTCCGCGGGGGTCTATCAGCCCCAGCATTTT
TRBJ2-7	few	-	TRBV29-1	CSVLSDEQYF	TGCAGCGTTCTGAGCGACGAGCAGTACTTC
TRBJ1-1	many	-	TRBV3-1	CASSEGGWTEAFF	TGTGCCAGCAGCGAAGGGGGTTGGACTGAAGCTTTCTTT
TRBJ2-1	many	-	TRBV7-2	CASSFGQTYNEQFF	TGTGCCAGCAGCTTCGGACAAACCTACAATGAGCAGTTCTTC
TRBJ2-7	-	-	TRBV27	CASKREDNYEQYF	TGTGCCAGCAAACGGGAAGATAACTACGAGCAGTACTTC
TRBJ1-6	few	TRBD1	TRBV6-1	CASSDTGEISPLHF	TGTGCCAGCAGTGACACAGGGGAGATTTCACCCCTCCACTTT
TRBJ2-1	many	-	TRBV25-1	CASSTTYNEQFF	TGTGCCAGCTCAACAACCTACAATGAGCAGTTCTTC
TRBJ2-3	many	TRBD2	TRBV4-2	CASSLGGGGDTQYF	TGTGCCAGCAGCCTTGGCGGCGGGGGTGATACGCAGTATTTT
TRBJ1-6	-	-	TRBV9	CASSVTGDLSNSPLHF	TGTGCCAGCAGCGTAACTGGGGACCTATCCAATTCACCCCTCCACTTT
TRBJ1-2	-	-	TRBV30	CAWSAPGLAYYGYTF	TGTGCCTGGAGTGCCCCGGGGTTGGCCTACTATGGCTACACCTTC
TRBJ2-7	-	TRBD2	TRBV20-1	CSARDLSAGILSYEQYF	TGCAGTGCTAGAGATCTCTCAGCGGGAATACTATCCTACGAGCAGTACTTC
TRBJ1-3	-	TRBD1	TRBV19	CASSISRDSTNTIYF	TGTGCCAGTAGTATCTCCCGGGACAGTACAAACACCATATATTTT
TRBJ1-1	many	-	TRBV14	CASSQERLMNTEAFF	TGTGCCAGCAGCCAAGAAAGACTGATGAACACTGAAGCTTTCTTT
TRBJ2-7	few	-	TRBV6-1	CASSEEGKRVLYNEQYF	TGTGCCAGCAGTGAAGAGGGGAAGAGGGTGCTCTACAACGAGCAGTACTTC
TRBJ2-7	many	-	TRBV18	CASSNTGTSNEQYF	TGTGCCAGCTCAAACACCGGGACAAGCAACGAGCAGTACTTC
TRBJ2-3	many	TRBD2	TRBV20-1	CSASSLAVYTDTQYF	TGCAGTGCTTCCTCTCTAGCGGTCTACACAGATACGCAGTATTTT